These 15 T cell receptor beta chains were all obtained from the same sample, sequenced in a study of T cells in Graves' hyperthyroidism and ophthalmopathy. From RNA transcripts, TCR beta CDR3 regions were amplified. During a first-round RT-PCR of the TCR CDR3, the HTBI primer set was used. TCRdb redid the calling of the multiplex PCR reads with MiXCR, one entry per CDR3 protein. Of 300,000 to 350,000 distinct CDR3 sequences listed, 15% to 20% were seen once; the top ten hold around a third. The sample consisted of blood. Receptors originate from a man between 25 and 39 years old with Graves' hyperthyroidism.

This clonotype was observed many times. CDR3 nucleotides: TGTGCCAGCAGTGACGATGCGGGGGATGAAGCTTTCTTT. This encodes CASSDDAGDEAFF. The genes are TRBV2 and TRBJ1-1; D is perhaps TRBD1 (5 bases). The CDR3 loop spans 13 amino acids. Trimming removed 3 bases at V and 7 bases at J, with 12 bases between. CDR1 SNHLY and CDR2 FYNNEI come from the germline V gene.

This clonotype was seen repeatedly, ten times or more. The chain couples TRBV20-1 to TRBJ2-3; no definite D call. Trimming took off 2 bases at V and 2 bases at J, with 17 bases between the two ends. The CDR3 loop spans 16 amino acids. CDR1 is DFQATT and CDR2 is SNEGSKA in the germline V gene (reference sequence). The CDR3 DNA follows: TGCAGTGCTAGATCCTCTTGGTTGTCTGACACAGATACGCAGTATTTT. It translates to CSARSSWLSDTDTQYF.

There are many counts of this clonotype. The V and J genes are TRBV7-9 and TRBJ2-6, with D possibly TRBD2 on 5 matching bases. Germline values: CDR1 SEHNR, CDR2 FQNEAQ (reference sequence). V gave up 6 bases and J gave up 2 bases, with 11 bases separating them. The CDR3 loop spans 15 amino acids. The CDR3 nucleotides read TGTGCCAGCAGGAGGGATGGGGCTGGGGCCAACGTCCTGACTTTC. Translation gives CASRRDGAGANVLTF.

This clonotype showed up just a few times. The V call is TRBV13, the J call TRBJ2-7, with 10 bases aligning to TRBD2. This CDR3 is built from 14 residues. The germline gives CDR1 PRHDT, CDR2 FYEKMQ (reference sequence). Trimming at V came to 5 bases and at J to 4 bases, leaving 5 bases not matched to a gene. The CDR3 here is CASSRSGRGYEQYF. In DNA form, the CDR3 reads TGTGCCAGCAGCCGGAGCGGGAGGGGATACGAGCAGTACTTC.

V and J are TRBV5-4 and TRBJ1-2; D is perhaps TRBD1 (5 bases). The V and J ends lost 0 bases and 8 bases respectively, with 14 bases between them. CDR3 size: 14 residues. The germline gives CDR1 SGHNT, CDR2 YYREEE (reference sequence). CDR3 amino acids: CASSLGGPGPGYTF. The CDR3 bases are TGTGCCAGCAGCTTGGGGGGACCGGGGCCAGGCTACACCTTC.

The chain joins TRBV6-1 to TRBJ2-1; TRBD1 or TRBD2 may be the D gene (5 bases each). The V gene's germline CDR1 is MNHNS and CDR2 SASEGT. V was shortened by 5 bases and J by 5 bases, with 22 bases between the two germline ends. This CDR3 region has 17 residues. Here the CDR3 DNA reads TGTGCCAGCAGTTCTTACTTGGGACCCCGAGCGGACAATGAGCAGTTCTTC. Its protein is CASSSYLGPRADNEQFF.

The sample holds many counts of this clonotype. V usage is TRBV28 and J usage is TRBJ2-7; a possible D gene is TRBD1 (7 bases). Germline CDR1 is MDHEN and CDR2 is SYDVKM. V was shortened by 3 bases and J by 4 bases, with 16 bases between the two germline ends. The CDR3 contains 15 residues. The CDR3 reads CASSFRGEGRYEQYF. The CDR3 coding sequence is TGTGCCAGCAGTTTCAGGGGGGAAGGGAGGTACGAGCAGTACTTC.

V is TRBV7-6 and J is TRBJ2-7; D is ambiguous. The CDR3 runs 18 residues. Per the germline V gene, CDR1 is SGHVS and CDR2 is FNYEAQ. Trimming took 3 bases from V and 2 from J, leaving 23 bases between them. The CDR3 coding sequence is TGTGCCAGCAGCTTCGGCGGAAGTTTGGGTCTCGGCGCCTACGAGCAGTACTTC. Translating gives CASSFGGSLGLGAYEQYF.

This clonotype was seen many times. This chain links TRBV20-1 with TRBJ2-7; D not resolved. V gave up 4 bases and J gave up 4 bases, with 8 bases separating them. CDR3 size: 11 residues. CDR1 and CDR2 (germline): DFQATT, SNEGSKA (reference sequence). CDR3 residues: CSANQAYEQYF. The CDR3, as DNA: TGCAGTGCTAATCAGGCATACGAGCAGTACTTC.

This clonotype was detected many times. This sequence joins TRBV20-1 and TRBJ2-1; 7 nucleotides align to TRBD2. J was trimmed by 5 bases and V by 3 bases; bases with no gene match: 4. This CDR3 spans 13 amino acids. Germline CDR1 is DFQATT and CDR2 is SNEGSKA (reference sequence). The CDR3 reads CSASRGDHNEQFF. CDR3 bases: TGCAGTGCTAGCCGGGGGGACCACAATGAGCAGTTCTTC.

This clonotype has a count of ten or more. V usage is TRBV3-1 and J usage is TRBJ1-1; the match to TRBD1 covers 7 bases. The ends lost 4 bases at V and 11 bases at J; junction bases unmatched: 10. The germline CDR1 and CDR2 sequences are LGHDT and YNNKEL (reference sequence). The CDR3 runs 13 residues. This chain's CDR3 is CASSRSEGAAAFF. As DNA, the CDR3 is TGTGCCAGCAGCCGCTCCGAGGGGGCTGCTGCTTTCTTT.

The chain couples TRBV9 to TRBJ1-5; 9 bases map to TRBD1. After removal of 3 bases from V and 1 base from J, the junction contained 8 bases not matched to a gene. The CDR3 consists of 17 residues. CDR1 and CDR2 (germline): SGDLS, YYNGEE. The CDR3 sequence: CASSGKGQGMSNQPQHF. DNA of the CDR3: TGTGCCAGCAGCGGAAAAGGACAGGGGATGAGCAATCAGCCCCAGCATTTT.

This clonotype was seen many times. The chain is built from TRBV3-1 and TRBJ2-7; D not resolved. Trimming took off 4 bases at V and 7 bases at J, with 8 bases between the two ends. This CDR3 contains 11 residues. Looked up from germline, CDR1 is LGHDT and CDR2 is YNNKEL (reference sequence). The chain's CDR3 is CASSRAREQYF. The CDR3 coding sequence is TGTGCCAGCAGCCGGGCGAGGGAGCAGTACTTC.

This sequence joins TRBV6-6 and TRBJ2-3; D tentatively fits TRBD1 or TRBD2 (6 bases each). The CDR3 extends over 15 amino acids. CDR1 and CDR2 (germline): MNHNY, SVGAGI (reference sequence). Trimming took 0 bases from V and 8 from J, leaving 15 bases between them. CDR3 protein: CASSYSWSQGGTQYF. The CDR3 coding sequence is TGTGCCAGCAGTTACTCTTGGTCACAGGGAGGTACGCAGTATTTT.

The chain is built from TRBV6-1 and TRBJ2-3; D is unclear. Germline V lookup: CDR1 MNHNS, CDR2 SASEGT. Between the trimmed V and J ends, which lost 7 bases and 7 bases, there was a span of 15 bases. The length of the CDR3 is 13 residues. The CDR3 reads CASTVPTLNTQYF. CDR3 bases: TGTGCCAGCACCGTTCCAACATTAAATACGCAGTATTTT.